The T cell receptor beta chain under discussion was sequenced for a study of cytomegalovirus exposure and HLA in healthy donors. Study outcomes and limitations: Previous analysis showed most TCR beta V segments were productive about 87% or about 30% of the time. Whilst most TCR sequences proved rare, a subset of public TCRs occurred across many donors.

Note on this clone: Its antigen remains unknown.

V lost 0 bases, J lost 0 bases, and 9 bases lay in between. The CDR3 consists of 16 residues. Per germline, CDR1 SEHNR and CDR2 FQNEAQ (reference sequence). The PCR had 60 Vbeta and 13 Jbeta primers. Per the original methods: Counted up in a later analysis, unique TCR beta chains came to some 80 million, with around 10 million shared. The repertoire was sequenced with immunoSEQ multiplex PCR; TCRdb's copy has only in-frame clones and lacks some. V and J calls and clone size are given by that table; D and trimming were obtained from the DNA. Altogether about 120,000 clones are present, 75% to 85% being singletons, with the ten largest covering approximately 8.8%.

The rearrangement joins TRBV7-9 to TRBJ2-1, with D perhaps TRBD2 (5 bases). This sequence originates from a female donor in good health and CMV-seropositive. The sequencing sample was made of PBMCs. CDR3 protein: CASSLATSNSYNEQFF. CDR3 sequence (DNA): TGTGCCAGCAGCTTAGCCACTAGTAACTCCTACAATGAGCAGTTCTTC.